The clone carrying this T cell receptor (beta chain) was recorded at least ten times. MiXCR, run by TCRdb on the 5' RACE reads, gives a single entry per CDR3 protein. Of 270,000 or so distinct CDR3 sequences in the sample, about 20% were seen once. The CDR3 is 15 amino acids. Looked up from germline, CDR1 is MNHEY and CDR2 is SVGAGI. The trim removed 0 bases at V and 3 bases at J, leaving 3 bases unmatched. These data originate in a study of CD8 T cells in ankylosing spondylitis. The receptor was derived from a male donor with ankylosing spondylitis or in good health (not recorded which). This rearrangement joins TRBV6-5 to TRBJ2-3; 7 bases align to TRBD2. The sample was blood, either unsorted or a sorted T cell fraction (not recorded which). CDR3 residues: CASSYSSGLTDTQYF. CDR3 DNA: TGTGCCAGCAGTTACTCTAGCGGGCTGACAGATACGCAGTATTTT.